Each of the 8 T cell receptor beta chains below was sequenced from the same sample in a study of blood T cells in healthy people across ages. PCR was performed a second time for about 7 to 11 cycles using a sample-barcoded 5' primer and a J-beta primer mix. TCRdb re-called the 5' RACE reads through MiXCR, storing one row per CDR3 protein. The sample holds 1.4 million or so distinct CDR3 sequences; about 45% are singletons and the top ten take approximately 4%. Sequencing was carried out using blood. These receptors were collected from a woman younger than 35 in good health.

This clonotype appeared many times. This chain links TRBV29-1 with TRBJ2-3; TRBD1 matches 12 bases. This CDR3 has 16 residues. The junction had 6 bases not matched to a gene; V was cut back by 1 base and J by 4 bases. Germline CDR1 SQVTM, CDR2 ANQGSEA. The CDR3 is CSVEGRDRGLADTQYF. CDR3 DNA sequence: TGCAGCGTTGAAGGGAGGGACAGGGGGCTTGCAGATACGCAGTATTTT.

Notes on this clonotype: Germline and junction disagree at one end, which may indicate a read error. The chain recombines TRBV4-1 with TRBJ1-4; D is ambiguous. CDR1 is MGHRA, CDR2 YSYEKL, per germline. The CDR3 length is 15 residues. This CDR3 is CACSQGWATNEKLFF. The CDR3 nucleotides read TGCGCCTGCAGCCAAGGGTGGGCAACTAATGAAAAACTGTTTTTT.

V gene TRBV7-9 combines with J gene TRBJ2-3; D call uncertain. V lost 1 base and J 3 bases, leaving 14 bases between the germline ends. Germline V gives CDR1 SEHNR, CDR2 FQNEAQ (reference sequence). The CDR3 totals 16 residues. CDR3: CASSLGRTYGTDTQYF. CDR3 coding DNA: TGTGCCAGCAGCTTAGGTCGCACTTATGGTACAGATACGCAGTATTTT.

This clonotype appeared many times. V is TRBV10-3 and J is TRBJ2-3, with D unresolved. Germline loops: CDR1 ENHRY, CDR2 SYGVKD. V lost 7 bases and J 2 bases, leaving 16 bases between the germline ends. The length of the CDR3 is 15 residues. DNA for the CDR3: TGTGCCATCATGGTCTCACTCAATCCCACAGATACGCAGTATTTT. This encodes CAIMVSLNPTDTQYF.

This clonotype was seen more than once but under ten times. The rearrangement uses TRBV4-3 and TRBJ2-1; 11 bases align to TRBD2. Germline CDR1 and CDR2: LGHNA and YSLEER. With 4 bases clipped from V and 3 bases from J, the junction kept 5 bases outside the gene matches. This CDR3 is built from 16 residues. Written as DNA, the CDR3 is TGCGCCAGCAGCCTAGCGGGAGGGAGCTACTACAATGAGCAGTTCTTC. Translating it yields CASSLAGGSYYNEQFF.

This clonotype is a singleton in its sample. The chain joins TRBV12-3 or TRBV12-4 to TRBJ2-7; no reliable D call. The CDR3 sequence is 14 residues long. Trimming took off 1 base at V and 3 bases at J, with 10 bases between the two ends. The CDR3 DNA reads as TGTGCCAGCAGTTTAGTGGTGGGCCGCTACGAGCAGTACTTC. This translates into CASSLVVGRYEQYF.

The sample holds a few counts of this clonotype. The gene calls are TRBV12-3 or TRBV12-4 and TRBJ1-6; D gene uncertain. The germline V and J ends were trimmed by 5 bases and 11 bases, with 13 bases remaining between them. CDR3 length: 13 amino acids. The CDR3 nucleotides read TGTGCCAGCAGTGTAGGGTATAGGACACCCCTCCACTTT. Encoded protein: CASSVGYRTPLHF.

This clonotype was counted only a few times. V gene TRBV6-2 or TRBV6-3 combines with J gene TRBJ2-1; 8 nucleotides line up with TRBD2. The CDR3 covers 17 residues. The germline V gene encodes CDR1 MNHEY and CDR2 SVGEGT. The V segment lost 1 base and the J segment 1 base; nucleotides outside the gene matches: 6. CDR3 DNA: TGTGCCAGCAGTTACTTGGTAGCGGGAAGTTCCTACAATGAGCAGTTCTTC. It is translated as CASSYLVAGSSYNEQFF.